Sequencing of this TCR beta chain was carried out in a study of T cells in Graves' hyperthyroidism and ophthalmopathy (dated by TCRdb to between 2018 and 2021). For the study in its entirety: Peripheral blood samples were taken at the time of initial diagnosis, prior to any treatment. To identify TCR V-J signatures that set the groups apart, the researchers used a discovery cohort of 100 patients, made up of approximately 43 with Graves' ophthalmopathy and about 60 with stable Graves' hyperthyroidism. An independent validation cohort of about 19 hyperthyroidism patients and approximately 15 patients who later progressed to ophthalmopathy tested prospective prediction of ophthalmopathy. The approximately 100 discovery patients were randomly divided into training and test sets at a 7:3 ratio. The study also compared thyroid tissue and blood T-cell repertoires from several Graves' hyperthyroidism patients. Once sampling was done, hyperthyroidism patients were given methimazole at a starting dose of 30 mg daily, whereas ophthalmopathy patients were given high-dose intravenous methylprednisolone. TCR Vbeta CDR3 sequencing of some 140 peripheral blood samples (more than 40 ophthalmopathy, over 70 hyperthyroidism and roughly 17 progressor patients) is reported in the paper. The study at large found these results: Blood samples also contained most of the expanded thyroid clonotypes (frequency above 0.001), which suggests that blood repertoires may reflect thyroid immune responses. In validation, progression to ophthalmopathy was predicted by the model with more than 65% sensitivity and roughly 76% specificity, a median of 6.5 months before onset. Ophthalmopathy was separated from stable hyperthyroidism by a 13 V-J signature model, with over 85% sensitivity and about 81% specificity obtained in cross-validation and 80%/75% obtained in testing. No statistical method was used to fix the sample size in advance, and group allocation was not hidden from the investigators.

From cysteine to phenylalanine, the CDR3 is 14 amino acids long. The DNA shown is the 42-base CDR3, in frame from base 1. The germline V and J ends show losses of 4 bases and 10 bases respectively, and no gene match explains 6 bases of the junction. CDR1 MDHEN and CDR2 SYDVKM were looked up in the germline V gene. This clonotype was detected only a few times. No cognate antigen has been identified for it. Base qualities were left out, and no much larger clone turns up one base away. The TCR beta CDR3 regions were amplified from the RNA transcripts. A first-round RT-PCR of the TCR CDR3 used the HTBI primer set with the Qiagen OneStep RT-PCR kit. A second multiplex PCR round built the libraries, followed by size selection and purification. The libraries were sequenced on an Illumina HiSeq2000 using paired-end 100 bp reads. Turning to the authors' computational methods: SOAPnuke was used to process the raw data, removing reads that contained adapters or uncalled bases, had a mean Phred below 15, or lacked an exact match to the constant primer or identifier. COPE v1.2.5 was used to merge the high-quality paired reads, and each unique nucleotide sequence was defined as a clonotype. Clonotypes were aligned to IMGT TRBV, TRBD and TRBJ reference segments using MiTCR v1.1. Analysis was restricted to V-J combinations with a frequency above 0.0001, which covered roughly 99% of repertoires. The TCS score was defined as F50 (clonal expansion) divided by E x V (chaos), with BLOSUM62-based TCRdist calculated between CDR3 peptides within each V-J. Welch's t-statistics and random forest reduced fewer than 550 V-J features to around 14, which were used in a naive Bayes classifier (R e1071). TCRdb applied fastp at Q25 and MiXCR to the public reads, then kept only in-frame beta chains. Every entry covers one CDR3 protein and lists the most common genes and DNA from its rows. The authors' filters were not applied to this entry. The sample records approximately 270,000 distinct CDR3 sequences, roughly 15% of which are singletons. About 14% of the sample is held by the ten biggest clonotypes.

Hyperthyroidism patients were newly diagnosed, with disease duration under 2 months, and aged 18 to 65 years. Patients with uncontrolled infections, other autoimmune diseases, pregnancy or lactation were excluded. Diagnoses were established on the basis of clinical symptoms, serum thyroxine and TRAb, thyroid ultrasound, and orbital computed tomography. For progressor patients, blood was drawn at the first diagnosis of hyperthyroidism, before any ophthalmopathy symptoms had appeared. PBMCs were isolated from 7.5 to 10 ml of fresh peripheral blood by Ficoll-Paque density gradient centrifugation. Progressor patients were initially diagnosed with Graves' hyperthyroidism and developed ophthalmopathy during follow-up. Total RNA was extracted with Trizol reagent, and quality was checked on an Agilent 2100 Bioanalyzer.

This TCR was sampled from a woman aged 40-49 years with Graves' hyperthyroidism that later progressed to Graves' ophthalmopathy. The chain uses TRBV28 and TRBJ1-6; 8 nucleotides in the junction match TRBD1. The source material was blood. The CDR3 region reads CASSSTGVVSPLHF. The bases read TGTGCCAGCAGTTCGACAGGGGTGGTGTCACCCCTCCACTTT.